This TCR beta chain appears in the sequencing data of a study of blood T cell repertoires in COVID-19. The protocol was immunoSEQ multiplex PCR, while the TCRdb copy is restricted to in-frame clones and leaves out a portion. Among some 150,000 clones, roughly 80% were seen once, and the ten largest hold roughly 0.58%. Germline assignment: CDR1 MNHEY and CDR2 SVGAGI. This CDR3 has 14 amino acids. The V segment lost 6 bases and the J segment 5 bases; nucleotides outside the gene matches: 6. V usage is TRBV6-5 and J usage is TRBJ1-1; 10 bases line up with TRBD1. The receptor was derived from a man between 60 and 75 years old with acute or convalescent COVID-19. The sample comprised peripheral blood. The CDR3 DNA reads as TGTGCCAGCAGACCGACAGGGGGCAAGACTGAAGCTTTCTTT. This gives the protein CASRPTGGKTEAFF.